Shown below are 10 T cell receptor beta chains from a single sample sequenced in a study of spatial heterogeneity in lung cancer. TCRdb re-analysed the 5' RACE reads in MiXCR, keeping a single row per CDR3 protein. The sample yields about 41,000 distinct CDR3 sequences, 12% seen once. Time point noted: sample taken at primary tumor resection. From tumor, nontumor lung or frozen PBMC, whole RNA was taken unsorted for sequencing. The specimen comprised PBMCs, sampled at surgery. The source of these receptors is a female donor with early-stage non-small cell lung cancer.

This clonotype appeared a few times. The V call is TRBV3-1, the J call TRBJ2-3; 9 nucleotides agree with TRBD1. Germline assignment: CDR1 LGHDT and CDR2 YNNKEL (reference sequence). Trimming removed 0 bases from V and 0 bases from J; junction bases left unmatched: 1. This CDR3 comprises 16 residues. The CDR3 bases are TGTGCCAGCAGCCAAGAGGGACAGGGAAGCACAGATACGCAGTATTTT. Its protein is CASSQEGQGSTDTQYF.

This clonotype was recorded a few times. The CDR3 region is CASSDRHSNQPQHF. Here the CDR3 DNA reads TGTGCCAGTAGTGATAGGCACTCCAATCAGCCCCAGCATTTT. The gene calls are TRBV19 and TRBJ1-5; unclear D gene. CDR1 and CDR2 (germline): LNHDA, SQIVND (reference sequence). Trimming left V 5 bases short and J 3 bases short, with 11 bases between. This CDR3 is 14 amino acids long.

This clonotype was seen repeatedly, ten times or more. V gene TRBV12-3 or TRBV12-4 combines with J gene TRBJ1-5; the D gene is possibly TRBD1 (6 bases). Trimming stripped 5 bases from V and 7 bases from J, with 12 bases between. The CDR3 contains 13 residues. The CDR3 sequence: CASSLGQTQPQHF. The DNA of the CDR3 is TGTGCCAGCAGTCTAGGACAGACACAGCCCCAGCATTTT.

This clonotype was seen a few times. This chain uses TRBV6-5 with TRBJ1-2; TRBD1 matches at 8 bases. The CDR3 contains 13 residues. Germline lookup yields CDR1 MNHEY and CDR2 SVGAGI. Germline trimming cut 6 bases from V and 8 bases from J; bases unmatched to any gene: 8. The CDR3 DNA is TGTGCCAGCAGATTTGACAGGGGAAGCGGCTACACCTTC. It translates to CASRFDRGSGYTF.

Many counts were recorded for this clonotype. The V and J genes are TRBV29-1 and TRBJ2-3; 10 bases line up with TRBD2. The junction had 13 bases not matched to a gene; V was cut back by 4 bases and J by 3 bases. This CDR3 has 17 amino acids. CDR1 is SQVTM, CDR2 ANQGSEA, per germline. The CDR3: CSVAGLAVPLLTDTQYF. The CDR3 nucleotides are TGCAGCGTTGCCGGACTAGCGGTCCCCCTATTGACAGATACGCAGTATTTT.

This clonotype was picked up a small number of times. This chain links TRBV11-2 with TRBJ1-1; a weak D match, TRBD1 (6 bases). The CDR3 is 19 residues long. Trimming left V 2 bases short and J 4 bases short, with 26 bases between. Per germline, CDR1 SGHAT and CDR2 FQNNGV. CDR3 sequence reads: CASSLNEQGTDRLRTEAFF. The CDR3 DNA is TGTGCCAGCAGCTTAAACGAACAGGGTACTGATAGGTTGCGCACTGAAGCTTTCTTT.

This clonotype occurred many times. The genes are TRBV6-5 and TRBJ2-7; TRBD1 aligns across 10 bases. The CDR3 totals 15 residues. The germline V gene encodes CDR1 MNHEY and CDR2 SVGAGI. V lost 2 bases and J lost 4; bases outside the gene matches: 5. The CDR3 DNA reads as TGTGCCAGCAGTTACGGGACAGGGGATAAGTACGAGCAGTACTTC. Amino acids: CASSYGTGDKYEQYF.

The J gene is TRBJ1-3, the V gene TRBV7-9; 8 bases line up with TRBD1. The J segment lost 4 bases and the V segment lost 5 bases, leaving 7 bases of the junction unmatched. This CDR3 spans 15 amino acids. Looked up from germline, CDR1 is SEHNR and CDR2 is FQNEAQ (reference sequence). This CDR3 reads CASSGQGHVGNTIYF. As DNA, the CDR3 is TGTGCCAGCAGCGGACAGGGCCACGTCGGAAACACCATATATTTT.

This clonotype appeared many times. The chain uses TRBV5-1 and TRBJ2-3; a possible D gene is TRBD1 (5 bases). This CDR3 has 13 residues. The germline V and J ends were trimmed by 3 bases and 4 bases, with 9 bases remaining between them. Looked up from germline, CDR1 is SGHRS and CDR2 is YFSETQ. For the CDR3, the DNA is TGCGCCAGCAGCTCCGGACAACCAGATACGCAGTATTTT. This codes for CASSSGQPDTQYF. Full variable domain (remainder filled in from reference TRBV5-1 and TRBJ2-3): KAGVTQTPRYLIKTRGQQVTLSCSPISGHRSVSWYQQTPGQGLQFLFEYFSETQRNKGNFPGRFSGRQFSNSRSEMNVSTLELGDSALYLCASSSGQPDTQYFGPGTRLTVL.

This clonotype has ten or more counts. V usage is TRBV28 and J usage is TRBJ1-5; D ambiguous. The V end lost 7 bases, the J end lost 4 bases, and 14 bases lay between the germline ends. The V gene's germline CDR1 is MDHEN and CDR2 SYDVKM. CDR3 length equals 14 residues. In DNA, the CDR3 is TGTGCCAGCACGGAAGTAATCGGGAATCAGCCCCAGCATTTT. It codes for CASTEVIGNQPQHF.